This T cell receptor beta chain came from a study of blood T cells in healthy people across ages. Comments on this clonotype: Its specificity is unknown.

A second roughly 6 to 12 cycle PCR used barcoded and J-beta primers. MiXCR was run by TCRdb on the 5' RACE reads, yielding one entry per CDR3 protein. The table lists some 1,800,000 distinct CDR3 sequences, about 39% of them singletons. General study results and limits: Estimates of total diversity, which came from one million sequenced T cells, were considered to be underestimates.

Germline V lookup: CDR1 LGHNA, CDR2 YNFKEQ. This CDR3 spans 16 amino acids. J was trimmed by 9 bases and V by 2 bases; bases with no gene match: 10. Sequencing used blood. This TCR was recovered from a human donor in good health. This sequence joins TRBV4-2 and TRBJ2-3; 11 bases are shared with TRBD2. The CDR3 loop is CASSQYSGGVRRTQYF. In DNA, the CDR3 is TGTGCCAGCAGCCAATATAGCGGGGGGGTGCGTAGAACGCAGTATTTT.